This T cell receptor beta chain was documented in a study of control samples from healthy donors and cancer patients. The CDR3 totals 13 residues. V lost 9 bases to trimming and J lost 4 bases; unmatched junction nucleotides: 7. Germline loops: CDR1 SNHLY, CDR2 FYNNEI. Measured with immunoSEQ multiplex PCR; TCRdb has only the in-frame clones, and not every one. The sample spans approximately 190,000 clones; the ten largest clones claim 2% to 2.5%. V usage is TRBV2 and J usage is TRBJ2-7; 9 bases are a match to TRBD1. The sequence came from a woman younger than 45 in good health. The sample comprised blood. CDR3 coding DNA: TGTGCCAGTGAGGGACAGGGTTCGTACGAGCAGTACTTC. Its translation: CASEGQGSYEQYF.